This TCR beta chain comes out of a study of T-cell reconstitution after alpha-beta-depleted transplantation in children. V lost 5 bases and J lost 4; bases outside the gene matches: 3. Germline lookup yields CDR1 SGHTA and CDR2 FQGNSA. The length of the CDR3 is 14 residues. The library targeted TCRbeta and was prepared with unique molecular identifiers. From the PCR reads, TCRdb called clonotypes with MiXCR, one entry per CDR3 protein. The sample gives around 480,000 distinct CDR3 sequences, approximately 30% of which show up once; less than 2.5% is in the top ten. This clonotype appeared a few times.

The chain joins TRBV7-2 to TRBJ2-3; 10 bases map to TRBD2. The sample was PBMCs from the stem cell graft donor, taken from the stem cell graft. The clonotype was recovered from a human donor who donated a stem cell graft to a child with aplastic anemia. The CDR3 loop is CASSLGLAPDTQYF. The CDR3 DNA reads as TGTGCCAGCAGCCTGGGACTAGCGCCAGATACGCAGTATTTT.